This TCR beta chain comes out of a study of regulatory T cells in long-lasting Graves disease. Study overall: Positive TSH receptor antibodies alongside over 5 years of antithyroid drugs were what marked Graves' disease as persistent. Study observations and caveats: Persistent Graves' patients had lower TCR diversity than newly diagnosed ones. Newly diagnosed patients shared 750 to 1,000 public clonotypes; persistent patients shared approximately 2,900.

Of note for this clonotype: What it recognizes is unknown. A far larger clone lies a single base away; this is likely a read error.

The CDR3 loop spans 12 amino acids. Researchers made TCR beta libraries by using iRepertoire HTBI primers and running Arm-PCR on CDR3 regions. TCRdb processed the multiplex PCR reads anew with MiXCR; each CDR3 protein has one entry. The data hold roughly 430,000 distinct CDR3 sequences, with roughly a fifth observed a single time. Time point described: persistent/refractory GD, antithyroid drugs over 5 years with positive TRAb. The TCR library was made from RNA extracted from PBMCs. By American Thyroid Association guidelines, Graves' disease was diagnosed in the cohort. The chain carries TRBV12-3 or TRBV12-4 and TRBJ2-7; TRBD1 might be the D (5 bases). This specimen consisted of peripheral blood mononuclear cells (PBMCs), obtained when the disease was refractory, from a patient treated with antithyroid drugs. The clonotype was recovered from a female donor with Graves disease. The CDR3 nucleotides read TGTGCCAGCATTGACAGCCCCTACGCGCAGTACTTC. Its translation: CASIDSPYAQYF.